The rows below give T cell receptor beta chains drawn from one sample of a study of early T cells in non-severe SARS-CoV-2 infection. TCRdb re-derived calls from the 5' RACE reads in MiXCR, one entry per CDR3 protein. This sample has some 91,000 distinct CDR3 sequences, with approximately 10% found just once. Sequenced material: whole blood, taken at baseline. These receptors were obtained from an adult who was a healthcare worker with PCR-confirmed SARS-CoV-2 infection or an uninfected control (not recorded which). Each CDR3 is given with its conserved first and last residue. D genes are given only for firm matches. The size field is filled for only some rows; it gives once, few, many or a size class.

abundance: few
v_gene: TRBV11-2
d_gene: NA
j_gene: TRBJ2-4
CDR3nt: TGTGCCAGCAGCTTAGGGAGCTCAGCCAAAAACATTCAGTACTTC
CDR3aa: CASSLGSSAKNIQYF

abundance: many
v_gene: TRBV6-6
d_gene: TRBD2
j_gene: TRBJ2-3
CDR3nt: TGTGCCAGCAGTTACTACAAACGACTAGCGGGAGGGGTTGATACGCAGTATTTT
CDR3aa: CASSYYKRLAGGVDTQYF

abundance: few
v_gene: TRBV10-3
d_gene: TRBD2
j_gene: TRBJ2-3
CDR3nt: TGTGCCATCAGTCCGGGACTAGCGGGGGAATCAGATACGCAGTATTTT
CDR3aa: CAISPGLAGESDTQYF

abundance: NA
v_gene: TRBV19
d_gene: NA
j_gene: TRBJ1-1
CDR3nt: TGTGCCAGTAGTGCAGGGTCGGACACTGAAGCTTTCTTT
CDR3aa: CASSAGSDTEAFF

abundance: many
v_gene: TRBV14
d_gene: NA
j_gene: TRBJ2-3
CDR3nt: TGTGCCAGCAGCCACACGCGCCACACAGATACGCAGTATTTT
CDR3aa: CASSHTRHTDTQYF

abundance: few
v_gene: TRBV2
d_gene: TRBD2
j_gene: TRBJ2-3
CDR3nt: TGTGCCAGCAGTACCAAGCGGGGGGCCAATACAGATACGCAGTATTTT
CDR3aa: CASSTKRGANTDTQYF

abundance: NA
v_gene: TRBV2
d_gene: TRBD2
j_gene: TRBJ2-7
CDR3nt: TGTGCCAGCAGTACTAGCGGGAGGGCCGACGAGCAGTACTTC
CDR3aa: CASSTSGRADEQYF

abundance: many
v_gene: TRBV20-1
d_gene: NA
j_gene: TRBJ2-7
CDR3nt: TGCAGTGCTAGAGACACCACCTGGGACCGACCTAAGGGGGAGCAGTACTTC
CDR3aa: CSARDTTWDRPKGEQYF

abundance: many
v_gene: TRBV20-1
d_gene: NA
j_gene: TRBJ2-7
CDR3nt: TGCAGTGCTCCTCGTCCCGGGACATCTAGCTCCTACGAGCAGTACTTC
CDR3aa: CSAPRPGTSSSYEQYF

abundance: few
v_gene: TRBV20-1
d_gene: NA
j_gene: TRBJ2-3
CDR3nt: TGCAGTGCCCTCCCCTCGGCTAAGCAGTATTTT
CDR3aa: CSALPSAKQYF

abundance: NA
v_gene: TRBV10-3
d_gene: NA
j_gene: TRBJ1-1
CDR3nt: TGTGCCATCAGAAGCGGGAACACTGAAGCTTTCTTT
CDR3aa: CAIRSGNTEAFF

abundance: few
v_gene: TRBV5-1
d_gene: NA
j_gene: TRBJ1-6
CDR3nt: TGCGCCAGCAGCTTAGGGGGACTCACCCTCCACTTT
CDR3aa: CASSLGGLTLHF

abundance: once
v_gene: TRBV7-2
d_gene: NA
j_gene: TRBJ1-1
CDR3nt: TGTGCCAGCAGCTTAGTCGACAGGGAAGCTTTCTTT
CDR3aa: CASSLVDREAFF

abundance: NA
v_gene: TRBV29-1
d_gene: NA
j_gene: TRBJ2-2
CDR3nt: TGCAGCGTTGTTACGTCCTTAACCGGGGAGCTGTTTTTT
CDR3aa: CSVVTSLTGELFF

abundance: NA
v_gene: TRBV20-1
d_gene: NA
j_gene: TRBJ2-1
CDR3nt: TGCAGTGCTACCAGGACCTACAATGAGCAGTTCTTC
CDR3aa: CSATRTYNEQFF

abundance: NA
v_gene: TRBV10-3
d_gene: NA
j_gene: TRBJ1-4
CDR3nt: TGTGCCATCAGCGCGACGGGTGAAAAACTGTTTTTT
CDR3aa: CAISATGEKLFF

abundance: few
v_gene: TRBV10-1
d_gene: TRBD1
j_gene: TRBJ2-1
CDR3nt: TGCGCCAGCAGTGGGACAGGGGGTCTAGGGAAGACTAATGAGCAGTTCTTC
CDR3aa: CASSGTGGLGKTNEQFF

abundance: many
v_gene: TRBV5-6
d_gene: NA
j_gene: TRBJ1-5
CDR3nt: TGTGCCAGCAGCTTGGAAGGGTATAGCAATCAGCCCCAGCATTTT
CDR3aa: CASSLEGYSNQPQHF

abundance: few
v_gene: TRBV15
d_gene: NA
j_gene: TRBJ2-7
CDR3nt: TGTGCCACCAGCAGAGGACTGTTCCCCTACGAGCAGTACTTC
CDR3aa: CATSRGLFPYEQYF

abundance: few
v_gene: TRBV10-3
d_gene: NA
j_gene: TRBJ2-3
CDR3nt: TGTGCCACCCGGGCATCTGAAAACACAGATACGCAGTATTTT
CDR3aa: CATRASENTDTQYF

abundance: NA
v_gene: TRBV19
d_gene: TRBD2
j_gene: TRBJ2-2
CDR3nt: TGTGCCAGTAGTGAGCCTCCGCCGGGACTAGCGCTCGCGAACACCGGGGAGCTGTTTTTT
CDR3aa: CASSEPPPGLALANTGELFF

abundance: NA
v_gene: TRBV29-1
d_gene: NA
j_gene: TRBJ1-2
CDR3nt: TGCAGCGTTGGGGAGAGCTATGGCTACACCTTC
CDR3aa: CSVGESYGYTF

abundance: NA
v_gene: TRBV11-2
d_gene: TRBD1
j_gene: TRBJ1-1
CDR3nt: TGTGCCAGCAACGCACCCCGGACAGGGACTGAAGCTTTCTTT
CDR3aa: CASNAPRTGTEAFF

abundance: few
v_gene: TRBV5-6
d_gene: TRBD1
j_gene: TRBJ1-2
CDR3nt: TGTGCCAGCAGCCCCGACAGGGCCTATGGCTACACCTTC
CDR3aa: CASSPDRAYGYTF

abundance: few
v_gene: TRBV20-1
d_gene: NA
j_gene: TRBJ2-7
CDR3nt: TGCAGTGCGACGGGACCGCTCGGACGGCAGTACTTC
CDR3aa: CSATGPLGRQYF

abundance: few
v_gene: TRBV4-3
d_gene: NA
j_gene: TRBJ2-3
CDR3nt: TGCGCCAGCAGCCAAGATGGGGCGGTGGATACGCAGTATTTT
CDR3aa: CASSQDGAVDTQYF

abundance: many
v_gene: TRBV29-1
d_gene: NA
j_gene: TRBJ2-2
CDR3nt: TGCAGCGTTGAACACTATCTCGGGGAGCTGTTTTTT
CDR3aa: CSVEHYLGELFF

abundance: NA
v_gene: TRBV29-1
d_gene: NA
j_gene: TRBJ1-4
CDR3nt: TGCAGCGTTGCCTCCCCCGGGGATGAAAAACTGTTTTTT
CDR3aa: CSVASPGDEKLFF

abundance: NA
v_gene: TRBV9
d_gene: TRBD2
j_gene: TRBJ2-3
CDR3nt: TGTGCCAGCAGCGCCGGGACTAGCATCCCAGATACGCAGTATTTT
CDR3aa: CASSAGTSIPDTQYF

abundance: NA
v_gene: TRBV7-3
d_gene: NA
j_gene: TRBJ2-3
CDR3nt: TGTGCCAGCAGCCCCCACCCGGGGCTCGGCACAGATACGCAGTATTTT
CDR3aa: CASSPHPGLGTDTQYF

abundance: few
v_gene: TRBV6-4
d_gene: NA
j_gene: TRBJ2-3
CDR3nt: TGTGCTACCTACACCCCTCGACAACGTCCTAGCACAGATACGCAGTATTTT
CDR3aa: CATYTPRQRPSTDTQYF

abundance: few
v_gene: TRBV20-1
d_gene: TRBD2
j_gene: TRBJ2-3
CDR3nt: TGCAGTGCTAGAGATGGAGCCGGGACTAGCGGACTCACAGATACGCAGTATTTT
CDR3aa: CSARDGAGTSGLTDTQYF

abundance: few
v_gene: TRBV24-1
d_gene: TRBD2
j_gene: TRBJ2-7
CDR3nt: TGTGCCACCAGCACGCGGGGGTCCTCCTACGAGCAGTACTTC
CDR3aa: CATSTRGSSYEQYF

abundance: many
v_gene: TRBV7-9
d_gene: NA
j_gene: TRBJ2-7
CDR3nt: TGTGCCAGCAGCTTAGGCCAAGTCTACGAGCAGTACTTC
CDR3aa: CASSLGQVYEQYF

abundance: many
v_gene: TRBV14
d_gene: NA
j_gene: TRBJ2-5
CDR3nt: TGTGCCAGCAGCCAGGGTAGAAAGACCCAGTACTTC
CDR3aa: CASSQGRKTQYF

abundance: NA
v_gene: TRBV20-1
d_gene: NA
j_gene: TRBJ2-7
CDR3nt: TGCAGTGCTAGGCCGCCTGGGGTCTACGAGCAGTACTTC
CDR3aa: CSARPPGVYEQYF

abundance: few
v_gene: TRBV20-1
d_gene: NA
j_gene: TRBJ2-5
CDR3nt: TGCAGTGCTAGAGATTTCTTCCGTTCCCAAGAGACCCAGTACTTC
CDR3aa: CSARDFFRSQETQYF

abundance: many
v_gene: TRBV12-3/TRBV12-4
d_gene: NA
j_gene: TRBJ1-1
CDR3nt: TGTGCCAGCAGTCCAAGGGGTTGGCTTAGAATGAACACTGAAGCTTTCTTT
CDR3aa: CASSPRGWLRMNTEAFF

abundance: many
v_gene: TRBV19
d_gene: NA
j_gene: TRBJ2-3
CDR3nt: TGTGCCACGGCAATCACAGATACGCAGTATTTT
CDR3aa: CATAITDTQYF

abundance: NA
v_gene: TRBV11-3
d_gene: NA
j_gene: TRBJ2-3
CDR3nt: TGTGCCAGCAGCCAAGGGAAGGGTTGGGAAGATACGCAGTATTTT
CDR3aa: CASSQGKGWEDTQYF

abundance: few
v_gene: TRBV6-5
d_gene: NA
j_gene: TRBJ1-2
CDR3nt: TGTGCCAGCAGCCGGGACAACTATGGCTACACCTTC
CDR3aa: CASSRDNYGYTF

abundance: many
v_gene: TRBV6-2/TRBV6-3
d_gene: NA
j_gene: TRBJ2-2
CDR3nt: TGTGCCAGCAGACGGAGCAGCTCCACCGGGGAGCTGTTTTTT
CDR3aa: CASRRSSSTGELFF

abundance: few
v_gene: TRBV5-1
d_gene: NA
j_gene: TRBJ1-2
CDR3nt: TGCGCCAGCAGCTTGGACGCCGACTATGGCTACACCTTC
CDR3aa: CASSLDADYGYTF

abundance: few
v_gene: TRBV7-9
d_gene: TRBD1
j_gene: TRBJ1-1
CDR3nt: TGTGCCAGCAGCTCCCTTTCGGGACAGCACACTGAAGCTTTCTTT
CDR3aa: CASSSLSGQHTEAFF

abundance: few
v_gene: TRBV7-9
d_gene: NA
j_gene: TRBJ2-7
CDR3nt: TGTGCCAGCAGCCCACCCAGCAACACCTACGAGCAGTACTTC
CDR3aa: CASSPPSNTYEQYF

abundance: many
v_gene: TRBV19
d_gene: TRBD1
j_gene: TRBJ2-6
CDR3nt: TGTGCCAGTATGCCCCTACCCGGGACAGGGGCTGGGGCCAACGTCCTGACTTTC
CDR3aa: CASMPLPGTGAGANVLTF

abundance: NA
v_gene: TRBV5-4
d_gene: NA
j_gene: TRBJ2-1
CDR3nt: TGTGCCAGCAGCTCGGGAGGCGCAGGGGGTTACAATGAGCAGTTCTTC
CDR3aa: CASSSGGAGGYNEQFF

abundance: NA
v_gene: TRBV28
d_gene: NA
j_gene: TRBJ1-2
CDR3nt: TGTGCCAGCAGGCTGTATAACAGGGAAGTCTATGGCTACACCTTC
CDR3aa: CASRLYNREVYGYTF

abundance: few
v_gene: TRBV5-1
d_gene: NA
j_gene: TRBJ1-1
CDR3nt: TGCGCCAGCAGCTTGGGGCAGGGGAAGACTGAAGCTTTCTTT
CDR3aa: CASSLGQGKTEAFF

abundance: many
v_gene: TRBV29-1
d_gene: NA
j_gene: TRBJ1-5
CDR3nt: TGCAGCGTCGCTGACAGGAGGAATCAGCCCCAGCATTTT
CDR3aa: CSVADRRNQPQHF

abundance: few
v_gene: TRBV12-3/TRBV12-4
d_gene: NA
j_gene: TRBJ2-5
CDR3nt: TGTGCCAGCAGACGCGGACAGCAAGAGACCCAGTACTTC
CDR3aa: CASRRGQQETQYF

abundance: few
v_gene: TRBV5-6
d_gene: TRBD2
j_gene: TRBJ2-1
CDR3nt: TGTGCCAGCAGCTTGTGGGGACTAGCGGACAGCTCCTACAATGAGCAGTTCTTC
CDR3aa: CASSLWGLADSSYNEQFF